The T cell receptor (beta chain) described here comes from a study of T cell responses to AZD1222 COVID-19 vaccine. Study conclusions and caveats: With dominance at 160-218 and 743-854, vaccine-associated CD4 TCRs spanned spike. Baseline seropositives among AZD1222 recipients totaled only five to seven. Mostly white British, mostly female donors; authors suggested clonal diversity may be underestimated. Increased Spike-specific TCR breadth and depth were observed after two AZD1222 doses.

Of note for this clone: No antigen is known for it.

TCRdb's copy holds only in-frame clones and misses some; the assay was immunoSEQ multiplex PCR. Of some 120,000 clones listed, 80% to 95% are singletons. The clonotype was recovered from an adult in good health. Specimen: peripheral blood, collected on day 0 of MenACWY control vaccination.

The CDR3 DNA reads as TGTGCCAGCAGTTCAGGGCGGTACAGGGTCCTCTATGGCTACACCTTC. Translation: CASSSGRYRVLYGYTF. The chain uses TRBV28 and TRBJ1-2; TRBD1 might be the D (6 bases). Germline V gene lookup returns CDR1 MDHEN and CDR2 SYDVKM. This CDR3 has 16 residues. Trimming cost V 4 bases and J 4 bases, with 19 bases left between them.